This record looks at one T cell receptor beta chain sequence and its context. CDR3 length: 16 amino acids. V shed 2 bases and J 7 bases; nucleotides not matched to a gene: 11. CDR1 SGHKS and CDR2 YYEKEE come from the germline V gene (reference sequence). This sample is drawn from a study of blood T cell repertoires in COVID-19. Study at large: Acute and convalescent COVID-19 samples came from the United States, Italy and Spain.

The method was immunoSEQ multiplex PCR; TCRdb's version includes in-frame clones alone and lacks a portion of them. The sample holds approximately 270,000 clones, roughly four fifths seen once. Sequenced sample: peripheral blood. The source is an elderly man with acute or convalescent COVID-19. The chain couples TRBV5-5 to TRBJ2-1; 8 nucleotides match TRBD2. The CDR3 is CASSFKAGAIMNEQFF. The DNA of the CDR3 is TGTGCCAGCAGCTTCAAAGCGGGAGCGATAATGAATGAGCAGTTCTTC.